This TCR beta chain comes out of a study of liver allograft versus peripheral blood T cells. Study as a whole: Repertoires from peripheral blood of liver transplant recipients were compared with those inside their transplanted livers.

General observations from the study: Liver allograft T cell receptor repertoires were reported to differ from peripheral blood repertoires.

On this clonotype: Antigen: not known.

Trimming cost V 6 bases and J 5 bases, with 20 bases left between them. This CDR3 is 15 amino acids long. Germline CDR1 reads LNHDA; CDR2 reads SQIVND (reference sequence). Each CDR3 protein is one row after TCRdb ran MiXCR on the reads. The sample includes approximately 15,000 distinct CDR3 sequences, 20% to 25% of them seen just once. V gene TRBV19 combines with J gene TRBJ2-7, with D unresolved. The origin of this receptor is a human patient who had a liver transplant. The graft donor may have contributed some T cells. CDR3 amino acids: CASSSPWASENEQYF. CDR3 nucleotides: TGTGCCAGTAGCTCACCCTGGGCGAGTGAGAACGAGCAGTACTTC.